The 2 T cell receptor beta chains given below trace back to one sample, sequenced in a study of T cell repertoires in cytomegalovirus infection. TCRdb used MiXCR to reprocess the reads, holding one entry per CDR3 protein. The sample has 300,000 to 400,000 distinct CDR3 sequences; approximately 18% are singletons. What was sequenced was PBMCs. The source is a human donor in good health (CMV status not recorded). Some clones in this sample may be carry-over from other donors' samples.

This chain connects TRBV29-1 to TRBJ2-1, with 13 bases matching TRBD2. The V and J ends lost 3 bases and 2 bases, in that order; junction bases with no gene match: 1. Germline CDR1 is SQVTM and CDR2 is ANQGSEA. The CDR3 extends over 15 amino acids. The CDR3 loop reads CSVDGLAGAYNEQFF. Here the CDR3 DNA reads TGCAGCGTTGACGGACTAGCGGGAGCCTACAATGAGCAGTTCTTC.

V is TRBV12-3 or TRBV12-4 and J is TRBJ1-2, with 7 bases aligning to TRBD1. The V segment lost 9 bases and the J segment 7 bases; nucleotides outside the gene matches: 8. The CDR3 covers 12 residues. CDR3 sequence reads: CASGGGGGGYTF. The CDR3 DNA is TGTGCCAGTGGAGGGGGCGGAGGTGGCTACACCTTC.